What follows describes a single T cell receptor beta chain. The data were taken from a study of blood T cells in healthy people across ages. For every donor, a draw yielded around 9.4 milliliters of peripheral blood. Then a second PCR, running roughly 7 to 11 cycles, was carried out with a sample-barcoded 5' primer and a J-beta primer mix. Each of the cDNA molecules was tagged by a template-switch adaptor with 12 random nucleotides. In TCRdb, the 5' RACE reads were re-called with MiXCR into one record per CDR3 protein. The sample has 720,000 or so distinct CDR3 sequences, around two fifths seen once. The CDR3 totals 20 residues. The V gene end was trimmed by 0 bases and the J gene end by 6 bases; junction bases not matched to a gene: 16. Germline V gene lookup returns CDR1 DFQATT and CDR2 SNEGSKA (reference sequence).

Sequencing input: blood. The chain joins TRBV20-1 to TRBJ2-4; TRBD2 aligns across 14 bases. The TCR sequence derives from a man aged 80 or over in good health. The CDR3 DNA is TGCAGTGCTAGAGACCCCTGGACGTCGGGACTAGCGGGAGCAGGAAACATTCAGTACTTC. This sequence encodes CSARDPWTSGLAGAGNIQYF.